What follows are 8 T cell receptor beta chains derived from one specimen sequenced in a study of cytomegalovirus exposure and HLA in healthy donors. The protocol was immunoSEQ multiplex PCR, while the TCRdb copy is restricted to in-frame clones and leaves out a portion. The sample has roughly 330,000 clones, around 90% seen once; the top ten hold approximately 1.1%. The sample consisted of PBMCs. The receptors originated from a woman aged 25 to 39 in good health and CMV-seropositive.

The chain employs TRBV5-1 and TRBJ2-5, with D perhaps matching TRBD2 (6 bases). Trimming took 0 bases from V and 7 from J, leaving 10 bases between them. The CDR3 runs to 13 residues. Per the germline V gene, CDR1 is SGHRS and CDR2 is YFSETQ. The CDR3 region has the DNA TGCGCCAGCAGCTTGGATGGGGGAGGGACCCAGTACTTC. Amino acids: CASSLDGGGTQYF. Looking up the rest from reference TRBV5-1 and TRBJ2-5 gives the full variable domain: KAGVTQTPRYLIKTRGQQVTLSCSPISGHRSVSWYQQTPGQGLQFLFEYFSETQRNKGNFPGRFSGRQFSNSRSEMNVSTLELGDSALYLCASSLDGGGTQYFGPGTRLLVL.

The genes are TRBV9 and TRBJ1-6; D is perhaps TRBD1 (6 bases). V lost 3 bases and J 0 bases, leaving 16 bases between the germline ends. This CDR3 spans 18 amino acids. The germline V gene encodes CDR1 SGDLS and CDR2 YYNGEE. The CDR3 region has the DNA TGTGCCAGCAGCGGCTTAAATACAGGGAGCTCCTATAATTCACCCCTCCACTTT. Its translation is CASSGLNTGSSYNSPLHF.

This clone was detected a few times. The chain has TRBV4-1 and TRBJ2-7, with TRBD2 matching over 7 bases. Germline CDR1 MGHRA, CDR2 YSYEKL. The CDR3 has 13 residues. The V segment lost 4 bases and the J segment 3 bases; nucleotides outside the gene matches: 3. The DNA of the CDR3 is TGCGCCAGCAGCCCGTCGGGGGGCTACGAGCAGTACTTC. It translates to CASSPSGGYEQYF.

The chain has TRBV4-2 and TRBJ1-5; no firm D call. This CDR3 comprises 15 residues. Per germline, CDR1 LGHNA and CDR2 YNFKEQ. V was clipped by 4 bases and J by 2 bases, with 12 bases between them. CDR3 residues: CASSRTGDGNQPQHF. The CDR3 DNA is TGTGCCAGCAGCCGGACCGGAGACGGCAATCAGCCCCAGCATTTT.

V is TRBV4-3 and J is TRBJ1-2, with D possibly matching TRBD1 (5 bases). The length of the CDR3 is 13 residues. V lost 4 bases, J lost 0 bases, and 6 bases lay in between. Germline V gene data show CDR1 as LGHNA and CDR2 as YSLEER. This CDR3 is CASSLGANYGYTF. CDR3 DNA: TGCGCCAGCAGCCTGGGGGCTAACTATGGCTACACCTTC.

The chain has TRBV28 and TRBJ2-1, with TRBD2 matching 13 bases. Germline V CDR1 and CDR2: MDHEN, SYDVKM. The CDR3 consists of 17 residues. Trimming at V came to 8 bases and at J to 7 bases, leaving 14 bases not matched to a gene. CDR3 amino acids: CASRTSGGPKSLNEQFF. CDR3 DNA sequence: TGTGCCAGCCGGACTAGCGGGGGCCCGAAGTCTTTGAATGAGCAGTTCTTC.

The chain carries TRBV27 and TRBJ1-5; 7 positions match TRBD1. V was clipped by 4 bases and J by 1 base; unmatched bases: 4. Germline CDR1 and CDR2: MNHEY and SMNVEV (reference sequence). The CDR3 consists of 15 residues. The CDR3 is CASSWDSASNQPQHF. The DNA for the CDR3 is TGTGCCAGCAGTTGGGACAGCGCAAGCAATCAGCCCCAGCATTTT.

The V gene is TRBV7-3, the J gene TRBJ2-5; D tentatively fits TRBD1 or TRBD2 (5 bases each). This CDR3 has 16 residues. Trimming removed 5 bases from V and 5 bases from J, with 21 bases in between. The V gene's germline CDR1 is SGHTA and CDR2 FQGTGA. CDR3 in amino acids: CASSPAPGFGDETQYF. CDR3 DNA: TGTGCCAGCAGCCCCGCCCCGGGCTTCGGGGACGAGACCCAGTACTTC.